What follows describes a single TCR beta chain. Its antigen is not identified. The sample is drawn from a study of OX40 agonist ivuxolimab in advanced cancers. Study-wide context: Patients were infused with ivuxolimab every 2 weeks at 0.01 to 10 mg/kg.

This CDR3 contains 15 residues. Trimming took off 1 base at V and 4 bases at J, with 11 bases between the two ends. Germline V gives CDR1 SNHLY, CDR2 FYNNEI. Produced via immunoSEQ multiplex PCR; TCRdb's table is partial and in-frame only. The sample consists of 77,000 or so clones, 89% of them appearing once. Points from the study as a whole: Within 6 weeks, CD4+ and CD8+ blood T cells expanded clonally at 0.1 to 3.0 mg/kg. Average numbers of expanded clones were greater in CD8+ T cells than in CD4+. The 0.1-3.0 mg/kg partial responders had among the lowest clonal expansion.

This clonotype originated in an adult with an advanced solid tumor such as melanoma, head and neck, liver or kidney cancer. Sample: CD4+ or CD8+ T cells sorted from blood, taken in a trial of the OX40 agonist ivuxolimab. This chain connects TRBV2 to TRBJ2-1; D possibly corresponds to TRBD2 (5 bases). The CDR3 spells CASSEGAPGYNEQFF. In nucleotides, the CDR3 is TGTGCCAGCAGTGAAGGGGCCCCGGGGTACAATGAGCAGTTCTTC.